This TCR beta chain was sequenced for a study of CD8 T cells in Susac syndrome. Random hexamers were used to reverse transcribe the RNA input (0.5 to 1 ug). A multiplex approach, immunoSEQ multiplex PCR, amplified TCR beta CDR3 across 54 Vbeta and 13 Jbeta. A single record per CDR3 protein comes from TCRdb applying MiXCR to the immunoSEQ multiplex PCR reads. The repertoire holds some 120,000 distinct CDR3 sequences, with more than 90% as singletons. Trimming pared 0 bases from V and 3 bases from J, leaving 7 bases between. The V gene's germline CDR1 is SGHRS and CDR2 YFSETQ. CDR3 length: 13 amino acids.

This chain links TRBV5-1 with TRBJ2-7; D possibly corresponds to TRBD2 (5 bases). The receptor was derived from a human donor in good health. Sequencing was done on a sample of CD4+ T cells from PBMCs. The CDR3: CASSLAADYEQYF. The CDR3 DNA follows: TGCGCCAGCAGCTTGGCAGCGGACTACGAGCAGTACTTC.